These 8 T cell receptor beta chains were all obtained from the same sample, sequenced in a study of a mutant IDH1 vaccine in newly diagnosed glioma. Their antigens are not known. The table came from immunoSEQ multiplex PCR; TCRdb's copy has only in-frame clones and leaves some out. Of some 51,000 clones in the sample, roughly 78% were seen once. Time point given: week 5, during vaccination. A single vaccine dose contained 300 ug of mutant IDH1 20-mer peptide, and topical imiquimod was used with it. Specimen: PBMCs, collected from a glioma patient whose treatment included an IDH1 peptide vaccine. Every receptor here comes from a middle-aged woman with glioma.

This clone was counted a few times. The chain recombines TRBV6-7 with TRBJ1-5; TRBD1 might be the D (6 bases). TRBV6-7 is recorded as an ORF, its role being uncertain. V lost 6 bases, J lost 0 bases, and 9 bases lay in between. The CDR3 sequence is 14 residues long. The DNA for the CDR3 is TGTGCCAGCAGGGGGGACATTAGCAATCAGCCCCAGCATTTT. Translating it yields CASRGDISNQPQHF.

The rearrangement uses TRBV25-1 and TRBJ2-2; D unresolved. CDR3 length: 11 amino acids. CDR1 is MGHDK and CDR2 is SYGVNS in the germline V gene. V lost 2 bases and J 7 bases, leaving 2 bases between the germline ends. The CDR3 DNA sequence: TGTGCCAGCAGTGAAGTCGGGGAGCTGTTTTTT. This translates into CASSEVGELFF.

This chain joins TRBV5-6 and TRBJ1-6; no reliable D call. CDR3 length equals 16 residues. With 0 bases removed from V and 10 bases from J, the gap between germline ends came to 17 bases. Per germline, CDR1 SGHDT and CDR2 YYEEEE. The CDR3 DNA sequence: TGTGCCAGCAGCTTGGATGGTTTGCAGGAGTGGTCACCCCTCCACTTT. It translates to CASSLDGLQEWSPLHF.

The chain couples TRBV10-3 to TRBJ2-3, with a weak D call TRBD2 (7 bases). From germline, CDR1 is ENHRY and CDR2 SYGVKD. This CDR3 spans 15 amino acids. V dropped 8 bases and J dropped 0 bases, with 15 bases sitting between them. The CDR3 spells CAIGGAAASTDTQYF. The DNA for the CDR3 is TGTGCCATCGGGGGGGCAGCGGCTAGCACAGATACGCAGTATTTT.

V is TRBV2 and J is TRBJ2-5; D is unclear. Germline lookup yields CDR1 SNHLY and CDR2 FYNNEI. Between the trimmed V and J ends, which lost 8 bases and 7 bases, there was a span of 14 bases. The length of the CDR3 is 12 residues. In DNA, the CDR3 is TGTGCCAGCGCTCGCGAGGCGCTGACCCAGTACTTC. Translated, it gives CASAREALTQYF. Supplemented by reference TRBV2 and TRBJ2-5, the full variable domain reads EPEVTQTPSHQVTQMGQEVILRCVPISNHLYFYWYRQILGQKVEFLVSFYNNEISEKSEIFDDQFSVERPDGSNFTLKIRSTKLEDSAMYFCASAREALTQYFGPGTRLLVL.

The chain couples TRBV2 to TRBJ2-3, with D perhaps matching TRBD2 (7 bases). The germline V and J ends were trimmed by 7 bases and 4 bases, with 21 bases remaining between them. The CDR3 is 16 residues long. Germline V gene sequence: CDR1 SNHLY, CDR2 FYNNEI. CDR3 sequence: CASIGPGGEGADTQYF. DNA of the CDR3: TGTGCCAGCATCGGACCGGGCGGGGAGGGGGCAGATACGCAGTATTTT.

The chain is built from TRBV4-2 and TRBJ1-2, with TRBD1 matching 7 bases. The CDR3 has 15 amino acids. The V gene end was trimmed by 0 bases and the J gene end by 4 bases; junction bases not matched to a gene: 5. In germline, CDR1 is LGHNA, CDR2 YNFKEQ. CDR3 sequence (DNA): TGTGCCAGCAGCCAAGAGAGGGACAGCCGCTATGGCTACACCTTC. Its translation: CASSQERDSRYGYTF.

The chain joins TRBV10-3 to TRBJ1-1; D is unresolved. Germline CDR1 ENHRY, CDR2 SYGVKD. With 8 bases removed from V and 4 bases from J, the gap between germline ends came to 32 bases. This CDR3 region has 19 residues. The CDR3 here is CAILDGPLEGRNPPTEAFF. The CDR3 DNA is TGTGCCATCCTTGATGGCCCTTTGGAGGGTCGGAATCCCCCCACTGAAGCTTTCTTT.